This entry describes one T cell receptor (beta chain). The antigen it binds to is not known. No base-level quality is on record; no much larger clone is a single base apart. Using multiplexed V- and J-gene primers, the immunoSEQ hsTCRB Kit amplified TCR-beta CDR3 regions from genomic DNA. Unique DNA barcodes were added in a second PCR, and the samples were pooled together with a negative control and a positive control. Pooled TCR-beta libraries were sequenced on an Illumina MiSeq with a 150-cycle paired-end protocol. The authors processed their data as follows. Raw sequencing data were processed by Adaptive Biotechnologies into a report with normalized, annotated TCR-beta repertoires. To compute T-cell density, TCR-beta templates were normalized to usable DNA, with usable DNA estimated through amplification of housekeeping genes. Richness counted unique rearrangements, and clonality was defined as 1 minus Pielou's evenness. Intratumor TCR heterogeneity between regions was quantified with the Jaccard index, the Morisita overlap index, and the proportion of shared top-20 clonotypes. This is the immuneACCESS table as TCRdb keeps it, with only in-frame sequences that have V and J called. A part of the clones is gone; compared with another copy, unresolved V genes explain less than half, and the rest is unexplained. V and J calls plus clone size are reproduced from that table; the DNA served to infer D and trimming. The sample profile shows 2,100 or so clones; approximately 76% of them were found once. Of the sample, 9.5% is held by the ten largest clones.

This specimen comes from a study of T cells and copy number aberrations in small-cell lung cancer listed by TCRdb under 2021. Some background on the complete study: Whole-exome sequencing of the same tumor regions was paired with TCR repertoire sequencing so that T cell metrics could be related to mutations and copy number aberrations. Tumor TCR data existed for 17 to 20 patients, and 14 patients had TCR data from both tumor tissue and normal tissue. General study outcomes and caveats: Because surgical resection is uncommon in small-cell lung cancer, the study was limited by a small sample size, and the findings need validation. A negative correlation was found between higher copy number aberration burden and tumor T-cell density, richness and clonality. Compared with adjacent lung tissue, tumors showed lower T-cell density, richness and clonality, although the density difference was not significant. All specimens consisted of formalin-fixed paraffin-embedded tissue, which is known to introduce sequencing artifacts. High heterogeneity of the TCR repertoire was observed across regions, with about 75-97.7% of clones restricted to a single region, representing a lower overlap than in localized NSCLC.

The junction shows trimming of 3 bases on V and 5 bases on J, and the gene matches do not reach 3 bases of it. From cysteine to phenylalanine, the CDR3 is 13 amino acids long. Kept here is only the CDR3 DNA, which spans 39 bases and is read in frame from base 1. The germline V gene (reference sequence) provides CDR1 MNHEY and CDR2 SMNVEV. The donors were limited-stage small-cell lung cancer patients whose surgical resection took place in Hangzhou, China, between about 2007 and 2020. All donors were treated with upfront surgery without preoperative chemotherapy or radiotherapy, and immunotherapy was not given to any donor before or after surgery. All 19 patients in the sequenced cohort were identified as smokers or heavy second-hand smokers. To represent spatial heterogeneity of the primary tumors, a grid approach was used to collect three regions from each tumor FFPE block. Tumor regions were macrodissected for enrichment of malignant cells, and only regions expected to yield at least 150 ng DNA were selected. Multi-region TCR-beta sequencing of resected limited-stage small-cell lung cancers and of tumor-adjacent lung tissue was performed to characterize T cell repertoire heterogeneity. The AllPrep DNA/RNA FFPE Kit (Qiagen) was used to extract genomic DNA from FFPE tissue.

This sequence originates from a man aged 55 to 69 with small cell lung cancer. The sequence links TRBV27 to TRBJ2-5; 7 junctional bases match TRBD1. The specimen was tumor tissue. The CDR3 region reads CASSLVQGETQYF. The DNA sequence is TGTGCCAGCAGTTTGGTACAGGGGGAGACCCAGTACTTC.